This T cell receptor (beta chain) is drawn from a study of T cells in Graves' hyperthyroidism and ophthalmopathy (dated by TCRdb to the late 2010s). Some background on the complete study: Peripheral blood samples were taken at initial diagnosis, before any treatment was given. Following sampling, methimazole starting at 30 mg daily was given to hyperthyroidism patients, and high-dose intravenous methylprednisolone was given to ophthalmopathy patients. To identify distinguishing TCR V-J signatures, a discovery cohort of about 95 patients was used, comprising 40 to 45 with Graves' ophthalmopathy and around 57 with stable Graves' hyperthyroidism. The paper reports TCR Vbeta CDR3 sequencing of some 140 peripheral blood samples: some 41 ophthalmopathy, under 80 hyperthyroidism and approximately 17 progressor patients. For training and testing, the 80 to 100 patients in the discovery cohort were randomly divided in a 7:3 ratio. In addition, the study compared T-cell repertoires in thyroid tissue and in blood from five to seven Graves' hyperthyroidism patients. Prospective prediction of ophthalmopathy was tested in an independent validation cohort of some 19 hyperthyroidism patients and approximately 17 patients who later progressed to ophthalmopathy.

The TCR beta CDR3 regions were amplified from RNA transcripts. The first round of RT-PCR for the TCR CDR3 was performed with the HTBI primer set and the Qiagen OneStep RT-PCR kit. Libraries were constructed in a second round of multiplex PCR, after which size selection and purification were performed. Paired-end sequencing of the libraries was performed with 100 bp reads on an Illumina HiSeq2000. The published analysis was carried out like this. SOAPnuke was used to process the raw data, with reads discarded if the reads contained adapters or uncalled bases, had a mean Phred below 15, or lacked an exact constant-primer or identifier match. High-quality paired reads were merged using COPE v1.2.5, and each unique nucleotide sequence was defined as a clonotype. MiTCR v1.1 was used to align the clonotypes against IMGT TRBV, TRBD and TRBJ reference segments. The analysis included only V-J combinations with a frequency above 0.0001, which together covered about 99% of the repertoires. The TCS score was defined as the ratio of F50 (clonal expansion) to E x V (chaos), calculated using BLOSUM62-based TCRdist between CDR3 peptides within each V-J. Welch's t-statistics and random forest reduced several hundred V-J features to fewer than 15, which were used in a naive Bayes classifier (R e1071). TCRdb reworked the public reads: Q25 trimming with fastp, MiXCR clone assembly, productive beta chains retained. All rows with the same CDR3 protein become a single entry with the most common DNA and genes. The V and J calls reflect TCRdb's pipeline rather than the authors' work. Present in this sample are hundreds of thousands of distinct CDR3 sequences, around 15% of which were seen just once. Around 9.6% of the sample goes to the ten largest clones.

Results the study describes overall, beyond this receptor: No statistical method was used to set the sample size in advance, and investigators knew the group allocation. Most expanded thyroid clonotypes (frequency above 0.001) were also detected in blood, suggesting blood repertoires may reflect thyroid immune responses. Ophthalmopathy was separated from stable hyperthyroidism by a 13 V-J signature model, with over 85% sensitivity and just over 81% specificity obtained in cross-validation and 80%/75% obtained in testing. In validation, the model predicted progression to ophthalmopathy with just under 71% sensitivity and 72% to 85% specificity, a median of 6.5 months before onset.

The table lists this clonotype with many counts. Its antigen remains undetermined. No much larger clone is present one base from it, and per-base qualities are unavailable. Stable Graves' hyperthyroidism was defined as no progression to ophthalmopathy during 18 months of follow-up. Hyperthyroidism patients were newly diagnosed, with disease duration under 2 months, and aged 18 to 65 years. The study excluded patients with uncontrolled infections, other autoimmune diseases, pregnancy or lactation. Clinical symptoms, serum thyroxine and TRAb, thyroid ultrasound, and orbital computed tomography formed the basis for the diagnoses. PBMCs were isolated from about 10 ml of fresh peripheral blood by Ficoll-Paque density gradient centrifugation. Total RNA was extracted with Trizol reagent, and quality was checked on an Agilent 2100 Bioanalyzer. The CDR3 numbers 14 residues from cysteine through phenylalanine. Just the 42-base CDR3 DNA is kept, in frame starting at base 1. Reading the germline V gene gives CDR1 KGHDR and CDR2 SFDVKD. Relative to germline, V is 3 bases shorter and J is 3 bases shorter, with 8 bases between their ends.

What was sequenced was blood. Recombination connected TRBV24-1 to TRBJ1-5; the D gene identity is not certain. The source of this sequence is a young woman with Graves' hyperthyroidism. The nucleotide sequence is TGTGCCACCAGTGATGAGGGTGACAATCAGCCCCAGCATTTT. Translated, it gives CATSDEGDNQPQHF.